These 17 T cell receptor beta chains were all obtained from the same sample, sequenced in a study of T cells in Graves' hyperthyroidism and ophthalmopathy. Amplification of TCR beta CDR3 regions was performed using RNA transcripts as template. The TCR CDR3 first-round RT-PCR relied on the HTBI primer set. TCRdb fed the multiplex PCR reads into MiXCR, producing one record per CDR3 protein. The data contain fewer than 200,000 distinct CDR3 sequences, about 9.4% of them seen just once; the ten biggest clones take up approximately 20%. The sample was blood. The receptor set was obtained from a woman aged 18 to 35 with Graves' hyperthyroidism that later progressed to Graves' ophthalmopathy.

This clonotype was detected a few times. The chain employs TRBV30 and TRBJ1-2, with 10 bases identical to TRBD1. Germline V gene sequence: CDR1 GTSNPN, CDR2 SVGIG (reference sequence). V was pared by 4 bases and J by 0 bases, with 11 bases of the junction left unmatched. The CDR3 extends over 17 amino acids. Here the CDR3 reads CAWIPYRDRGANYGYTF. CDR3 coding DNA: TGTGCCTGGATTCCCTATAGGGACAGGGGAGCTAACTATGGCTACACCTTC.

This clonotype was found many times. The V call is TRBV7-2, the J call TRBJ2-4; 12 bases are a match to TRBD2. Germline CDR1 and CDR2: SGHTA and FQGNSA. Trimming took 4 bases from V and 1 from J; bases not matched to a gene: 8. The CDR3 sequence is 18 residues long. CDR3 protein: CASSWLTSGSGAKNIQYF. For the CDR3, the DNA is TGTGCCAGCAGCTGGCTGACTAGCGGGAGTGGTGCCAAAAACATTCAGTACTTC.

The CDR3 here is CASSFGGQGGNEQFF. The CDR3, as DNA: TGTGCCAGCAGTTTCGGGGGGCAGGGAGGCAATGAGCAGTTCTTC. The chain uses TRBV12-3 or TRBV12-4 and TRBJ2-1; D might be TRBD2 (7 bases). V dropped 3 bases and J dropped 6 bases, with 15 bases sitting between them. The CDR3 has 15 residues.

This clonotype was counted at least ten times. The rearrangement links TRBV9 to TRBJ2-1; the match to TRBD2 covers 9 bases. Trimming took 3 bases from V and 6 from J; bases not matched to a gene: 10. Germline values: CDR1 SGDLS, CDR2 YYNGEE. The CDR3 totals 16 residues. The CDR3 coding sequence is TGTGCCAGCAGCGGGCCGGTAGCGGGAGTTAGCAATGAGCAGTTCTTC. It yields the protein CASSGPVAGVSNEQFF. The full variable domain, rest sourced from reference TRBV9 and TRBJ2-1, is DSGVTQTPKHLITATGQRVTLRCSPRSGDLSVYWYQQSLDQGLQFLIQYYNGEERAKGNILERFSAQQFPDLHSELNLSSLELGDSALYFCASSGPVAGVSNEQFFGPGTRLTVL.

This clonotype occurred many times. The CDR3 protein is CASSLAPGRQETQYF. The CDR3 DNA reads TGCGCCAGCAGCTTGGCTCCGGGACGGCAAGAGACCCAGTACTTC. The chain carries TRBV5-1 and TRBJ2-5; D might be TRBD1 or TRBD2, each matching 5 bases. This CDR3 has 15 amino acids. V shed 0 bases and J shed 2 bases, with 11 bases lying between them. Germline V gene sequence: CDR1 SGHRS, CDR2 YFSETQ.

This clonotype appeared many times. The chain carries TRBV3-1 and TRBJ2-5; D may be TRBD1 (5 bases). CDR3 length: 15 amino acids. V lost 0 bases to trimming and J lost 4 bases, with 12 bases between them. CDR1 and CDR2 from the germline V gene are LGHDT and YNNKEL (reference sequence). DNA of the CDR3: TGTGCCAGCAGCCAAGATGGGGCGCCTGCAGAGACCCAGTACTTC. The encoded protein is CASSQDGAPAETQYF.

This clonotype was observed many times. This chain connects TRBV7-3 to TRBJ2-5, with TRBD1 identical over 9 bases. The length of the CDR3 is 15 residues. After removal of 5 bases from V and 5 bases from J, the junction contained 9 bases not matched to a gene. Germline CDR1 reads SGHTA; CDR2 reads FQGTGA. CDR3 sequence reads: CASSAGTGSRETQYF. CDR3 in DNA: TGTGCCAGCAGCGCCGGGACAGGGTCTCGGGAGACCCAGTACTTC.

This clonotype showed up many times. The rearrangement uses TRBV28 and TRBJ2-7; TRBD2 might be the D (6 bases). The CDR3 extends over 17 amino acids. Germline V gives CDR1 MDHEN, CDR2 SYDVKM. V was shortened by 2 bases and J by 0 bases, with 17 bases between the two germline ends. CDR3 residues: CASSLISGLLSSYEQYF. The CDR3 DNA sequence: TGTGCCAGCAGTTTAATCTCGGGACTCTTGAGCTCCTACGAGCAGTACTTC.

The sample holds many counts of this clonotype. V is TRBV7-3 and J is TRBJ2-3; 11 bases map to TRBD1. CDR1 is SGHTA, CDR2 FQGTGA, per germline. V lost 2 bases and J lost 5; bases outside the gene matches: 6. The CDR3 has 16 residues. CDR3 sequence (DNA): TGTGCCAGCAGCTTACTCGGACAGGGGGCGAGAGATACGCAGTATTTT. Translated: CASSLLGQGARDTQYF. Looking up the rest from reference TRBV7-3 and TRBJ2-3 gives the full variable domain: GAGVSQTPSNKVTEKGKYVELRCDPISGHTALYWYRQSLGQGPEFLIYFQGTGAADDSGLPNDRFFAVRPEGSVSTLKIQRTERGDSAVYLCASSLLGQGARDTQYFGPGTRLTVL.

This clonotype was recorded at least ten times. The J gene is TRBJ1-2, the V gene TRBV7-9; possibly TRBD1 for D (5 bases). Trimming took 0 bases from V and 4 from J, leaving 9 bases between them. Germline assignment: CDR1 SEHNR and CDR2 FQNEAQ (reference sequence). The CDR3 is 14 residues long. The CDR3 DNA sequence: TGTGCCAGCAGCTTAGCGGGGCAGCGCTATGGCTACACCTTC. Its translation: CASSLAGQRYGYTF.

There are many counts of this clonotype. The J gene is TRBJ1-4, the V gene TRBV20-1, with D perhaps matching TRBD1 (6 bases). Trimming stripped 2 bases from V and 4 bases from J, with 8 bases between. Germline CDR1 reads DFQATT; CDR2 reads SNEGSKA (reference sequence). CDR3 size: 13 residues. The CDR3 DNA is TGCAGTGCTAGACGACAGGTTAATGAAAAACTGTTTTTT. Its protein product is CSARRQVNEKLFF.

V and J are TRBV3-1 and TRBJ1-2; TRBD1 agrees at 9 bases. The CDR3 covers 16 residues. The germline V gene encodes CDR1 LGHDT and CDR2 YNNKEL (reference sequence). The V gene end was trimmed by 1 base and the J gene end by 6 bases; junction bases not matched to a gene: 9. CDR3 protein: CASSQGATGGGDGYTF. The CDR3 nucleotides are TGTGCCAGCAGCCAAGGAGCTACAGGGGGCGGTGATGGCTACACCTTC.

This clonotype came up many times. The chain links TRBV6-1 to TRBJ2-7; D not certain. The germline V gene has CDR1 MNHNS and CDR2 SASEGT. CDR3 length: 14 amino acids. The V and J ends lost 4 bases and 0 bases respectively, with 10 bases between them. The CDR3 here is CASSVGRFSYEQYF. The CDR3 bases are TGTGCCAGCAGTGTAGGAAGATTCTCCTACGAGCAGTACTTC.

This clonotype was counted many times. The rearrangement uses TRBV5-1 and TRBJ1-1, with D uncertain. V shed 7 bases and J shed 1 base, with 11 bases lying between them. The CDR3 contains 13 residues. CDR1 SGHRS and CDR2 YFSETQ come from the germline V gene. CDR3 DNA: TGCGCCAGCGCCTTTGCAGAGAACACTGAAGCTTTCTTT. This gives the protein CASAFAENTEAFF.

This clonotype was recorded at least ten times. The CDR3 coding sequence is TGTGCCAGTAGTATCACTCCTCAGCCCCAGCATTTT. It specifies CASSITPQPQHF. The chain links TRBV19 to TRBJ1-5; D gene uncertain. In germline, CDR1 is LNHDA, CDR2 SQIVND (reference sequence). V lost 3 bases and J 6 bases, leaving 6 bases between the germline ends. The length of the CDR3 is 12 residues.

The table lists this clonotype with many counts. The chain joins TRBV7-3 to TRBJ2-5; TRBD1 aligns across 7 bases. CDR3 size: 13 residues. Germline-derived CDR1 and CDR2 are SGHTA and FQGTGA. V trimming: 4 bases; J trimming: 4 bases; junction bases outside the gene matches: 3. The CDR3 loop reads CASSSGTVETQYF. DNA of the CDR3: TGTGCCAGCAGCTCTGGGACAGTAGAGACCCAGTACTTC.

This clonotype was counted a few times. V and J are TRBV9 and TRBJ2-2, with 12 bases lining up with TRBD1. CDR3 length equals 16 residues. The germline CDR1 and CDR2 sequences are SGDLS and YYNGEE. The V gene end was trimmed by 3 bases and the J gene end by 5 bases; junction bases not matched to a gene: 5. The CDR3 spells CASSGGQGAGTGELFF. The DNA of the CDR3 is TGTGCCAGCAGCGGGGGACAGGGGGCCGGTACCGGGGAGCTGTTTTTT.